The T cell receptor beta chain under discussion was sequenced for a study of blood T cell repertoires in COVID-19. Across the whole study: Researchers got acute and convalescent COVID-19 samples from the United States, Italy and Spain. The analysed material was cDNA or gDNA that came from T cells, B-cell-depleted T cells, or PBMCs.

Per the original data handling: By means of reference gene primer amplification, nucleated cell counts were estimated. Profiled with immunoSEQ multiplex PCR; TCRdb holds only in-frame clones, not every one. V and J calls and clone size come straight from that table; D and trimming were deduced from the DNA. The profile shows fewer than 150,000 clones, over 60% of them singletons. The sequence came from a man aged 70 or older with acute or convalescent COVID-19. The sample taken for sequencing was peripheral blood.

The CDR3 DNA sequence: TGTGCCAGCAGCTCAACATCATCTGGAAACACCATATATTTT. Its protein is CASSSTSSGNTIYF. The chain uses TRBV11-2 and TRBJ1-3; D gene ambiguous. V was clipped by 4 bases and J by 1 base, with 8 bases between them. Germline CDR1 and CDR2: SGHAT and FQNNGV. This CDR3 contains 14 residues. The variable domain in full, with the rest retrieved from reference TRBV11-2 and TRBJ1-3, is EAGVAQSPRYKIIEKRQSVAFWCNPISGHATLYWYQQILGQGPKLLIQFQNNGVVDDSQLPKDRFSAERLKGVDSTLKIQPAKLEDSAVYLCASSSTSSGNTIYFGEGSWLTVV.